These T cell receptor beta chains were read from a single sample in a study of blood T cell repertoires in COVID-19. Sequencing was performed with immunoSEQ multiplex PCR; in TCRdb, only in-frame clones are kept and a portion is missing. The sample carries about 64,000 clones, 80% to 90% recorded once. Sample: peripheral blood. Source of these receptors: a middle-aged man with acute or convalescent COVID-19. The CDR3 runs from the conserved cysteine through the conserved F or W. A D gene is named only where the DNA matches it firmly. Clone size is not always given. Where it is, it says once, few, many or a class for expanded clones.

TRBD1	TRBV6-5	NA	TRBJ1-2	TGTGCCAGCAGCCTACAGGGGGCGCAGATCTATGGCTACACCTTC	CASSLQGAQIYGYTF
TRBD2	TRBV4-1	NA	TRBJ2-5	TGCGCCAGCAGCCAGGCCGGACTAGCGGAAGAGACCCAGTACTTC	CASSQAGLAEETQYF
TRBD1	TRBV6-5	NA	TRBJ2-7	TGTGCCAGCCGGGACAGGGGATTTTCCTACGAGCAGTACTTC	CASRDRGFSYEQYF
TRBD1	TRBV6-5	NA	TRBJ1-5	TGTGCCAGCAGACCGGACAGGGTGTTAGGTCAGCCCCAGCATTTT	CASRPDRVLGQPQHF
NA	TRBV2	NA	TRBJ1-5	TGTGCCAGCCGGGGACAAAATAGCAATCAGCCCCAGCATTTT	CASRGQNSNQPQHF
TRBD1	TRBV7-2	few	TRBJ2-7	TGTGCCAGCAGCCGTAGAGGACAGGGAGGATGGCAGTACTTC	CASSRRGQGGWQYF
TRBD1	TRBV9	NA	TRBJ2-5	TGTGCCAGCAGCGTACTGGACAGGGTTTTTGAGACCCAGTACTTC	CASSVLDRVFETQYF
NA	TRBV15	NA	TRBJ2-3	TGTGCCACCGCCAGGAGGGGAGGCACAGATACGCAGTATTTT	CATARRGGTDTQYF
TRBD1	TRBV4-1	NA	TRBJ1-1	TGCGCCAGCAGCCAAGATAGGGACAGCAACACTGAAGCTTTCTTT	CASSQDRDSNTEAFF
TRBD2	TRBV9	NA	TRBJ2-2	TGTGCCAGCAGCGTAGAGGCGGGACTAGCGTCCGGGGAGCTGTTTTTT	CASSVEAGLASGELFF
TRBD2	TRBV11-3	NA	TRBJ2-3	TGTGCCAGCAGCCCCAGGACTAGCGCCAACACAGATACGCAGTATTTT	CASSPRTSANTDTQYF
NA	TRBV14	NA	TRBJ1-1	TGTGCCAGCAGCCGGGGGGTGGGGCCGTACACTGAAGCTTTCTTT	CASSRGVGPYTEAFF
TRBD1	TRBV30	NA	TRBJ1-5	TGTGCCTGGAGTGCCGGACAGGGTGGGAATCAGCCCCAGCATTTT	CAWSAGQGGNQPQHF
TRBD1	TRBV23-1	NA	TRBJ1-6	TGCGCCAGTCGGGGACAGGGGTATCCACCCCTCCACTTT	CASRGQGYPPLHF
NA	TRBV30	NA	TRBJ1-5	TGTGCCTGGAGTCAAGAAGGGGGGGGTCAGCCCCAGCATTTT	CAWSQEGGGQPQHF
NA	TRBV6-1	NA	TRBJ1-2	TGTGCCAGCAGTGAATTAACAGTAAGCTATGGCTACACCTTC	CASSELTVSYGYTF
NA	TRBV5-6	NA	TRBJ1-4	TGTGCCAGCAGCTTAGGAGGGGTTGAAAAACTGTTTTTT	CASSLGGVEKLFF
NA	TRBV19	NA	TRBJ1-5	TGTGCCAGTAAGAAAACCCCGGGAGATCAGCCCCAGCATTTT	CASKKTPGDQPQHF
NA	TRBV19	NA	TRBJ1-5	TGTGCCAGTAGTATCAGTGATCAGCCCCAGCATTTT	CASSISDQPQHF
TRBD1	TRBV9	NA	TRBJ1-1	TGTGCCAGCAGTGCAGGGGGGAGTGGCACTGAAGCTTTCTTT	CASSAGGSGTEAFF
NA	TRBV4-2	NA	TRBJ2-7	TGTGCCAGCAGCCAAGATCCGCGCTCCTACGAGCAGTACTTC	CASSQDPRSYEQYF
TRBD1	TRBV18	few	TRBJ1-5	TGTGCCAGCTCACCAGAGCGGCAGGGGGTTGTGCCCCAGCATTTT	CASSPERQGVVPQHF
NA	TRBV14	NA	TRBJ2-5	TGTGCCAGCAGCCCCTTACTCCAAGAGACCCAGTACTTC	CASSPLLQETQYF
TRBD1	TRBV5-6	NA	TRBJ2-7	TGTGCCAGCAGGATCGTAACAGGGGGGTCCGAGCAGTACTTC	CASRIVTGGSEQYF
NA	TRBV4-2	few	TRBJ1-3	TGTGCCAGCAGCCAGAGACCTCTTCAGGGGCTCGGAAACACCATATATTTT	CASSQRPLQGLGNTIYF
TRBD1	TRBV15	NA	TRBJ2-7	TGTGCCACCAGCAGATCCGGGACAGGGGACGAGCAGTACTTC	CATSRSGTGDEQYF
NA	TRBV13	few	TRBJ2-7	TGTGCCAGCAGCTTACGGGAAGCAGGCTATAGCGAGCAGTACTTC	CASSLREAGYSEQYF
NA	TRBV19	NA	TRBJ1-3	TGTGCCAGTCAAGGACAGACCTCTGGAAACACCATATATTTT	CASQGQTSGNTIYF
TRBD1	TRBV5-1	NA	TRBJ1-1	TGCGCCAGCAGCTTTAGGGGACAGGGAGAGACTGAAGCTTTCTTT	CASSFRGQGETEAFF
TRBD2	TRBV9	NA	TRBJ2-3	TGTGCCAGCAGCCCGACTAGCGGGGGATGGGATACGCAGTATTTT	CASSPTSGGWDTQYF
NA	TRBV10-3	NA	TRBJ1-1	TGTGCCATCAGTGAACGGACAGCTAACACTGAAGCTTTCTTT	CAISERTANTEAFF